This TCR beta chain came from a study of T cell clones after liver transplantation. TCRdb's copy holds only in-frame clones and misses some; the assay was immunoSEQ multiplex PCR. The sample gives fewer than 85,000 clones, less than 85% of which show up once; over 2.5% is in the top ten. The CDR3 extends over 14 amino acids. V lost 4 bases and J lost 5; bases outside the gene matches: 6. CDR1 and CDR2 (germline): SGHRS, YFSETQ. The chain links TRBV5-1 to TRBJ2-1; TRBD1 agrees at 7 bases. The sequence was collected from a human patient who received a liver transplant. Some T cells could come from the graft donor. Sequencing was performed on CD4+ T cells from blood, taken at the 22-month timepoint. The CDR3 region is CASSILTGDNEQFF. CDR3 DNA sequence: TGCGCCAGCAGCATATTAACAGGGGACAATGAGCAGTTCTTC.